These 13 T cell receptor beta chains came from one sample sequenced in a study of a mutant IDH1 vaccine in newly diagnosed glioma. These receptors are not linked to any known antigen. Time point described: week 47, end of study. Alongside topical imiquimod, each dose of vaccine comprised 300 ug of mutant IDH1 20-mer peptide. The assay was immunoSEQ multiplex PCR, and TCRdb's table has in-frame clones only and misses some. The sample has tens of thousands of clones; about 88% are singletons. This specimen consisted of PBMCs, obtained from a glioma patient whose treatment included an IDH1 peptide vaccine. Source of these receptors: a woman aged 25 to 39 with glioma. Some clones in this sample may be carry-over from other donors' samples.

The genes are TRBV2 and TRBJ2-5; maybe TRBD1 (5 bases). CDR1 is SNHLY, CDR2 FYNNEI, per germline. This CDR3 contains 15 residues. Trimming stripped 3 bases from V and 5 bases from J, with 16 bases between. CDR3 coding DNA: TGTGCCAGCAGTGACTTTGGTAGGGGTAGGGAGACCCAGTACTTC. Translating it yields CASSDFGRGRETQYF. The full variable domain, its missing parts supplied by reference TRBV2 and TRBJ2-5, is EPEVTQTPSHQVTQMGQEVILRCVPISNHLYFYWYRQILGQKVEFLVSFYNNEISEKSEIFDDQFSVERPDGSNFTLKIRSTKLEDSAMYFCASSDFGRGRETQYFGPGTRLLVL.

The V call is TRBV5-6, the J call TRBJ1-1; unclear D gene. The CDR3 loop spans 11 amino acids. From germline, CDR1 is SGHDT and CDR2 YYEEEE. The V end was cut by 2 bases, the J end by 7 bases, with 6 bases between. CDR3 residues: CASSFGGEAFF. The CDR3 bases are TGTGCCAGCAGCTTTGGAGGTGAAGCTTTCTTT.

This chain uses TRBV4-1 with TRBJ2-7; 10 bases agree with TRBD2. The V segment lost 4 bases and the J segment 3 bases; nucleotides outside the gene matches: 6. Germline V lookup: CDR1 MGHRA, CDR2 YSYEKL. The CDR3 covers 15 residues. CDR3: CASSPRTSGFYEQYF. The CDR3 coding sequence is TGCGCCAGCAGCCCCCGGACTAGCGGCTTCTACGAGCAGTACTTC.

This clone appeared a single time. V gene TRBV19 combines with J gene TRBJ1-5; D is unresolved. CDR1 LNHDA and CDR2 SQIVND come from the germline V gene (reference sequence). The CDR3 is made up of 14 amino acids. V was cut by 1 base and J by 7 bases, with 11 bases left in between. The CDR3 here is CASSIGLSGQPQHF. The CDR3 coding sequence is TGTGCCAGTAGTATAGGTCTCTCCGGCCAGCCCCAGCATTTT.

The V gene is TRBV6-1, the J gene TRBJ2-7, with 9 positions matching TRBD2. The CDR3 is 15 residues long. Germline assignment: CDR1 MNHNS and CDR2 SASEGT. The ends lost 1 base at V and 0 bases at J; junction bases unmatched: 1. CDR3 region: CASSEGLAASYEQYF. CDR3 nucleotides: TGTGCCAGCAGTGAAGGACTAGCGGCCTCCTACGAGCAGTACTTC.

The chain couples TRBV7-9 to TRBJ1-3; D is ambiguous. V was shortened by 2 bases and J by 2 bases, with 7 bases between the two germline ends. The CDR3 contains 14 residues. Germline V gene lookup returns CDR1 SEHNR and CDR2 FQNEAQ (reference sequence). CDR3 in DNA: TGTGCCAGCAGCTTAAACGGGGCTGGAAACACCATATATTTT. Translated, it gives CASSLNGAGNTIYF.

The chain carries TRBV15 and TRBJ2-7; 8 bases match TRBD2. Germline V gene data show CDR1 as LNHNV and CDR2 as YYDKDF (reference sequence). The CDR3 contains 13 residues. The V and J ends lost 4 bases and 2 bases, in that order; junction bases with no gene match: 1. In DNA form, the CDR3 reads TGTGCCACCAGCACTAGCGGGCCCTACGAGCAGTACTTC. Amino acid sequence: CATSTSGPYEQYF. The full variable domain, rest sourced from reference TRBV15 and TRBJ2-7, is DAMVIQNPRYQVTQFGKPVTLSCSQTLNHNVMYWYQQKSSQAPKLLFHYYDKDFNNEADTPDNFQSRRPNTSFCFLDIRSPGLGDTAMYLCATSTSGPYEQYFGPGTRLTVT.

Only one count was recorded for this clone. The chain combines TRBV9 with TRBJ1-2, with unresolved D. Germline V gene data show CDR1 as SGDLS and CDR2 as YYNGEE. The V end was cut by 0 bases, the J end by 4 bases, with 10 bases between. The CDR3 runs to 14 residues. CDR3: CASSVARESYGYTF. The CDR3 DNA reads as TGTGCCAGCAGCGTAGCCCGGGAAAGCTATGGCTACACCTTC.

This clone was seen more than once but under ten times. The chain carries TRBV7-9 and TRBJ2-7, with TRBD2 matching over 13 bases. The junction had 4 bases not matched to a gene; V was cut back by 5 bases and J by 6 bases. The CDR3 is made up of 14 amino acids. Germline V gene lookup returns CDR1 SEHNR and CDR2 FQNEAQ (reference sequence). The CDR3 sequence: CASSPGTSGTEQYF. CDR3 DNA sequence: TGTGCCAGCAGCCCCGGGACTAGCGGGACCGAGCAGTACTTC.

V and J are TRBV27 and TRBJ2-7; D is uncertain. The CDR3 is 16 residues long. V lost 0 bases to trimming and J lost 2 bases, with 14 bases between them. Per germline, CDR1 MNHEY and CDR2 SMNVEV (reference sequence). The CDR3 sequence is CASSLSFGSRAYEQYF. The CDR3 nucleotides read TGTGCCAGCAGTTTATCGTTCGGAAGCCGAGCCTACGAGCAGTACTTC.

CDR3 nucleotide sequence: TGCGCCAGCAGCTTGGGGCAGTCCGGGGAGCTGTTTTTT. Translated: CASSLGQSGELFF. The rearrangement uses TRBV5-1 and TRBJ2-2; no definite D call. Germline CDR1 and CDR2: SGHRS and YFSETQ. Trimming took off 0 bases at V and 6 bases at J, with 6 bases between the two ends. There are 13 residues in the CDR3.

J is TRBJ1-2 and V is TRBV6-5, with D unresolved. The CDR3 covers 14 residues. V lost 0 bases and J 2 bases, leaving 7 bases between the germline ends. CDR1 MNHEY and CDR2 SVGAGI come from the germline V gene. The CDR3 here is CASSYSSPNYGYTF. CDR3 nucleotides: TGTGCCAGCAGTTACTCGAGTCCAAACTATGGCTACACCTTC.

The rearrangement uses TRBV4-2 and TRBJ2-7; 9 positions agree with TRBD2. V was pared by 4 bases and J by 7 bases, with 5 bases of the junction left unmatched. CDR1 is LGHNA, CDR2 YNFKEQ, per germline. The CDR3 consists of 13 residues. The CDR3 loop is CASSPRLAEEQYF. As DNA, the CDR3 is TGTGCCAGCAGCCCACGACTAGCGGAAGAGCAGTACTTC.